This T cell receptor (beta chain) appears in the sequencing data of a study of cytomegalovirus exposure and HLA in healthy donors. The V end was cut by 2 bases, the J end by 6 bases, with 10 bases between. CDR3 length: 14 amino acids. Germline CDR1 and CDR2: SNHLY and FYNNEI. Whole-study results and caveats: Rarity characterized most TCR sequences, yet some public TCRs appeared in many donors. Three chains linked to CMV were shown in vitro to be specific for CMV antigens.

Method: immunoSEQ multiplex PCR; TCRdb's copy keeps in-frame clones and lacks some. The sample consists of about 160,000 clones, approximately 89% of them appearing once. Donors came from a validation cohort of approximately 110 subjects, distinct from the first 666-subject cohort. Turning to this clone: Its antigen is as yet unknown.

The specimen sequenced was PBMCs. J is TRBJ2-2 and V is TRBV2; D is ambiguous. The sequence derives from a man aged 18-30 years in good health and CMV-seropositive. CDR3 region: CASSELVFSGELFF. CDR3 sequence (DNA): TGTGCCAGCAGTGAACTAGTGTTTTCCGGGGAGCTGTTTTTT.